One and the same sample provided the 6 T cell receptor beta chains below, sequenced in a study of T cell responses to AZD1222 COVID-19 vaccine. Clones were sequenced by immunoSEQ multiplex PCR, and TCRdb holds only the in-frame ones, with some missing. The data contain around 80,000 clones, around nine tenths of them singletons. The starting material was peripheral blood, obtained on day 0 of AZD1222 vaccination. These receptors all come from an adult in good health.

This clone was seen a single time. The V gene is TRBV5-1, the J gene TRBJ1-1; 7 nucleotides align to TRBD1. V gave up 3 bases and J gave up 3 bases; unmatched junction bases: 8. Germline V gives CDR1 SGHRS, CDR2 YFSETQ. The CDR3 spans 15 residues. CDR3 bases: TGCGCCAGCAGCTCCCTACAGGGGAGGGACACTGAAGCTTTCTTT. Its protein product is CASSSLQGRDTEAFF.

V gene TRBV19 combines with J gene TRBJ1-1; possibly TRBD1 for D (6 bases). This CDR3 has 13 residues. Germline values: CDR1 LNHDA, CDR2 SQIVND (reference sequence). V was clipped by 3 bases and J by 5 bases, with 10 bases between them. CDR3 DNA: TGTGCCAGTAGTATTTACAGGGAGACTGAAGCTTTCTTT. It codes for CASSIYRETEAFF.

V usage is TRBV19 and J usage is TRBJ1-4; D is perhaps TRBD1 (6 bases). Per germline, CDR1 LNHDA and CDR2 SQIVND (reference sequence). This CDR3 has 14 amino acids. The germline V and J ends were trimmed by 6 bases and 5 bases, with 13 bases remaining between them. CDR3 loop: CASSPTGANEKLFF. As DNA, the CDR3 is TGTGCCAGTAGCCCGACAGGCGCAAATGAAAAACTGTTTTTT.

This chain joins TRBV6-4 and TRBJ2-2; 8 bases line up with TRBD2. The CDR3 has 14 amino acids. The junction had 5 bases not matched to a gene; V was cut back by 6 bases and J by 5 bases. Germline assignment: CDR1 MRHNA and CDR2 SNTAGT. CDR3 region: CASRGGGGTGELFF. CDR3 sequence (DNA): TGTGCCAGCAGGGGTGGCGGGGGGACCGGGGAGCTGTTTTTT.

CDR3: CASRRVGTGPQETQYF. The CDR3 nucleotides read TGTGCCAGCAGGAGAGTTGGGACAGGACCTCAAGAGACCCAGTACTTC. This chain connects TRBV7-9 to TRBJ2-5; 8 bases line up with TRBD1. This CDR3 comprises 16 residues. The germline V gene has CDR1 SEHNR and CDR2 FQNEAQ (reference sequence). V lost 6 bases and J lost 2; bases outside the gene matches: 11. Full variable domain (missing parts from reference TRBV7-9 and TRBJ2-5): DTGVSQNPRHKITKRGQNVTFRCDPISEHNRLYWYRQTLGQGPEFLTYFQNEAQLEKSRLLSDRFSAERPKGSFSTLEIQRTEQGDSAMYLCASRRVGTGPQETQYFGPGTRLLVL.

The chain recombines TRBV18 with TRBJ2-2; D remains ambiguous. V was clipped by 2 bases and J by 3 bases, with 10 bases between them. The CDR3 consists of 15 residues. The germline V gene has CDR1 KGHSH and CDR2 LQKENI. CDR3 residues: CASSPVAAYTGELFF. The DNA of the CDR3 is TGTGCCAGCTCACCAGTCGCAGCGTACACCGGGGAGCTGTTTTTT. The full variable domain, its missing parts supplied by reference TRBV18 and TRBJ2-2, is NAGVMQNPRHLVRRRGQEARLRCSPMKGHSHVYWYRQLPEEGLKFMVYLQKENIIDESGMPKERFSAEFPKEGPSILRIQQVVRGDSAAYFCASSPVAAYTGELFFGEGSRLTVL.